What follows describes a single TCR beta chain. Its antigen is as yet unknown. These data belong to a study of T cell responses to AZD1222 COVID-19 vaccine. Whole-study results and caveats: Repertoire sampling occurred only after the peak T cell response. The CD4 TCRs associated with vaccination extended across spike and predominated at 160-218 and 743-854.

Trimming stripped 10 bases from V and 0 bases from J, with 16 bases between. The CDR3 has 14 amino acids. In germline, CDR1 is MDHEN, CDR2 SYDVKM. Data came from immunoSEQ multiplex PCR; TCRdb stores just in-frame clones and leaves some out. The repertoire holds tens of thousands of clones, with over 75% as singletons. The TCR comes from an adult in good health. Sequencing used peripheral blood, obtained on day 0 of AZD1222 vaccination. This chain links TRBV28 with TRBJ2-7, with D possibly TRBD2 on 5 matching bases. The CDR3 region has the DNA TGTGCCACCACTCGGACGGGGAGCTCCTACGAGCAGTACTTC. This translates into CATTRTGSSYEQYF.